The table lists the clone carrying this TCR beta chain with a count of one. The target antigen is unknown. PCR amplification relied on 60 Vbeta primers (plus 13 Jbeta primers). Clones were sequenced by immunoSEQ multiplex PCR, and TCRdb holds only the in-frame ones, with some missing. Counted here are 150,000 to 200,000 clones, 77% occurring once; the ten biggest clones make up about 1.4%. The data were taken from a study of cytomegalovirus exposure and HLA in healthy donors. J was trimmed by 1 base and V by 3 bases; bases with no gene match: 2. Germline V gene sequence: CDR1 MDHEN, CDR2 SYDVKM. The CDR3 extends over 14 amino acids. Study-level findings and limits: Reportedly, diagnosis of cytomegalovirus status by the classifier showed high specificity and sensitivity. Researchers catalogued 150 or so TCR beta chains as cytomegalovirus-associated.

The origin of this receptor is a young woman in good health and CMV-seropositive. The rearrangement joins TRBV28 to TRBJ1-1, with 7 positions matching TRBD1. The sample was PBMCs. This chain's CDR3 is CASSFAGGNTEAFF. DNA of the CDR3: TGTGCCAGCAGTTTTGCAGGGGGGAACACTGAAGCTTTCTTT.